This T cell receptor (beta chain) originates from a study of cytomegalovirus exposure and HLA in healthy donors. Primers: 60 Vbeta forward and 13 Jbeta reverse. Method: immunoSEQ multiplex PCR; TCRdb's copy keeps in-frame clones and lacks some. The data show about 140,000 clones, with around 83% seen just once and over 1% held by the top ten. About this clone: No antigen is known for it.

V lost 1 base and J lost 3; bases outside the gene matches: 14. The CDR3 contains 19 residues. Germline CDR1 reads SGHDN; CDR2 reads FVKESK. Study conclusions and caveats: Per a prior analysis, the majority of TCR beta V segments were productive roughly 90% or roughly 30% of the time. The analysis excluded some indistinguishable V segments, including TRBV6-2 and TRBV6-3.

The clonotype originates from a male donor in good health and CMV-seropositive. Sequencing was carried out using PBMCs. The V call is TRBV14, the J call TRBJ2-3; TRBD1 aligns across 9 bases. The CDR3 reads CASSQVMSIAQGATDTQYF. The CDR3 coding sequence is TGTGCCAGCAGCCAAGTGATGAGTATAGCACAGGGGGCAACAGATACGCAGTATTTT.